The next 20 T cell receptor beta chains were all read from a single sample in a study of blood T cell repertoires in COVID-19. Libraries were prepared by immunoSEQ multiplex PCR; TCRdb keeps only in-frame clonotypes and omits some of them. The sample carries about 130,000 clones, approximately 89% recorded once. The source material was peripheral blood. Every receptor here comes from a man aged 50 or older with acute or convalescent COVID-19.

The chain links TRBV9 to TRBJ1-2; a weak D match, TRBD1 (5 bases). The germline CDR1 and CDR2 sequences are SGDLS and YYNGEE. The CDR3 loop spans 15 amino acids. Trimming cost V 2 bases and J 7 bases, with 18 bases left between them. CDR3 sequence: CASSVDYGTTGGYTF. CDR3 sequence (DNA): TGTGCCAGCAGCGTCGACTACGGGACTACGGGTGGCTACACCTTC.

This chain uses TRBV6-5 with TRBJ1-4, with D uncertain. V lost 10 bases to trimming and J lost 4 bases, with 16 bases between them. The germline V gene has CDR1 MNHEY and CDR2 SVGAGI. This CDR3 has 14 residues. The CDR3 protein is CATQVRGFNEKLFF. The CDR3 nucleotides read TGTGCCACCCAAGTACGGGGTTTTAATGAAAAACTGTTTTTT.

CDR3 sequence: CAITGQLNTEAFF. Written as DNA, the CDR3 is TGTGCCATCACGGGACAGCTAAACACTGAAGCTTTCTTT. The chain has TRBV10-3 and TRBJ1-1, with TRBD1 identical over 7 bases. Germline assignment: CDR1 ENHRY and CDR2 SYGVKD. The V and J ends lost 7 bases and 2 bases, in that order; junction bases with no gene match: 4. This CDR3 contains 13 residues.

The chain is built from TRBV27 and TRBJ1-2; 7 positions agree with TRBD1. Germline-derived CDR1 and CDR2 are MNHEY and SMNVEV (reference sequence). The CDR3 contains 14 residues. Losses at the gene ends were 8 bases for V and 4 bases for J; bases not matched to a gene: 10. CDR3 sequence reads: CASGKTGSSYGYTF. The CDR3, as DNA: TGTGCCAGCGGTAAGACAGGGAGTAGCTATGGCTACACCTTC.

The gene calls are TRBV4-1 and TRBJ1-2; 9 positions agree with TRBD1. From germline, CDR1 is MGHRA and CDR2 YSYEKL. V dropped 2 bases and J dropped 8; count of bases not matched to a gene: 6. CDR3 length: 14 residues. The CDR3 loop reads CASSQTGGVWGYTF. In nucleotides, the CDR3 is TGCGCCAGCAGCCAAACAGGGGGCGTTTGGGGCTACACCTTC.

This clone was detected once. This rearrangement joins TRBV6-6 to TRBJ1-3, with D unclear. From germline, CDR1 is MNHNY and CDR2 SVGAGI (reference sequence). CDR3 length: 14 residues. V was shortened by 7 bases and J by 0 bases, with 10 bases between the two germline ends. The DNA for the CDR3 is TGTGCCAGCAAACCGGGATCCTCTGGAAACACCATATATTTT. Amino acid sequence: CASKPGSSGNTIYF.

V gene TRBV29-1 combines with J gene TRBJ1-1; TRBD1 might be the D (5 bases). Germline CDR1 and CDR2: SQVTM and ANQGSEA. The CDR3 loop spans 13 amino acids. V was clipped by 5 bases and J by 3 bases, with 13 bases between them. CDR3 sequence (DNA): TGCAGCGTTCGGGGGGATCTCGACACTGAAGCTTTCTTT. It codes for CSVRGDLDTEAFF.

V gene TRBV5-6 combines with J gene TRBJ2-7; a weak D match, TRBD2 (6 bases). CDR3 length: 16 residues. CDR1 is SGHDT, CDR2 YYEEEE, per germline. The V gene lost 0 bases and the J gene lost 5 bases, with 18 bases spanning the gap. CDR3 DNA sequence: TGTGCCAGCAGCTTGGAGAAGGGACTCGCAGGGCACGAGCAGTACTTC. Its translation is CASSLEKGLAGHEQYF.

The J gene is TRBJ2-2, the V gene TRBV18, with 8 bases matching TRBD1. The CDR3 extends over 16 amino acids. Trimming at V came to 4 bases and at J to 2 bases, leaving 6 bases not matched to a gene. Looked up from germline, CDR1 is KGHSH and CDR2 is LQKENI. The CDR3 spells CASSRYGTGNTGELFF. The DNA of the CDR3 is TGTGCCAGCTCACGATACGGGACAGGAAACACCGGGGAGCTGTTTTTT.

J is TRBJ1-2 and V is TRBV6-1; weak D call: TRBD1 (6 bases). The CDR3 covers 14 residues. The V end lost 1 base, the J end lost 5 bases, and 11 bases lay between the germline ends. The germline V gene has CDR1 MNHNS and CDR2 SASEGT. Here the CDR3 reads CASSEGQGPYGYTF. In DNA form, the CDR3 reads TGTGCCAGCAGTGAAGGGCAGGGGCCTTATGGCTACACCTTC.

This clone was seen once. J is TRBJ1-6 and V is TRBV6-6; 8 positions match TRBD1. With 4 bases clipped from V and 8 bases from J, the junction kept 10 bases outside the gene matches. CDR1 is MNHNY and CDR2 is SVGAGI in the germline V gene (reference sequence). The CDR3 totals 16 residues. CDR3 region: CASSSPRGLRDSPLHF. Here the CDR3 DNA reads TGTGCCAGCAGTTCGCCCAGGGGGCTAAGGGATTCACCCCTCCACTTT.

This clone was recorded only once. The chain has TRBV19 and TRBJ2-7; TRBD2 is a possible D gene (5 bases). Trimming pared 7 bases from V and 5 bases from J, leaving 18 bases between. Germline values: CDR1 LNHDA, CDR2 SQIVND (reference sequence). The CDR3 length is 14 residues. The chain's CDR3 is CASNPGYGIDEQYF. In DNA, the CDR3 is TGTGCCAGTAATCCGGGGTACGGGATCGACGAGCAGTACTTC.

This chain connects TRBV9 to TRBJ2-5, with 10 bases fitting TRBD2. Losses at the gene ends were 0 bases for V and 7 bases for J; bases not matched to a gene: 6. CDR3 length equals 15 residues. CDR1 is SGDLS, CDR2 YYNGEE, per germline. The CDR3 region is CASSVVAGGVGTQYF. CDR3 in DNA: TGTGCCAGCAGCGTAGTAGCGGGGGGTGTAGGGACCCAGTACTTC.

This clone was seen once. V and J are TRBV2 and TRBJ1-4; D not resolved. Between the trimmed V and J ends, which lost 7 bases and 8 bases, there was a span of 11 bases. CDR3 size: 12 residues. Germline-derived CDR1 and CDR2 are SNHLY and FYNNEI. The CDR3 region has the DNA TGTGCCAGCAAGACTATCGAGGAAAAACTGTTTTTT. Amino acids: CASKTIEEKLFF.

J is TRBJ2-5 and V is TRBV5-1; TRBD1 is a possible D gene (5 bases). Germline loops: CDR1 SGHRS, CDR2 YFSETQ. The CDR3 totals 16 residues. Between the trimmed V and J ends, which lost 4 bases and 2 bases, there was a span of 18 bases. The CDR3 sequence is CASSLGTDSLQETQYF. CDR3 coding DNA: TGCGCCAGCAGCCTCGGAACTGACAGTCTTCAAGAGACCCAGTACTTC.

The genes are TRBV18 and TRBJ2-7, with D possibly being TRBD2 (5 bases). Germline CDR1 KGHSH, CDR2 LQKENI. The CDR3 consists of 14 residues. V lost 2 bases and J lost 0, with 8 bases in between. CDR3 loop: CASSPVRDSYEQYF. CDR3 sequence (DNA): TGTGCCAGCTCACCAGTGAGGGACTCCTACGAGCAGTACTTC. The full variable domain, with the rest looked up from reference TRBV18 and TRBJ2-7, is NAGVMQNPRHLVRRRGQEARLRCSPMKGHSHVYWYRQLPEEGLKFMVYLQKENIIDESGMPKERFSAEFPKEGPSILRIQQVVRGDSAAYFCASSPVRDSYEQYFGPGTRLTVT.

This rearrangement joins TRBV5-1 to TRBJ1-1, with D possibly being TRBD1 (5 bases). The CDR3 spans 15 residues. V dropped 3 bases and J dropped 5 bases, with 17 bases sitting between them. Germline V gene lookup returns CDR1 SGHRS and CDR2 YFSETQ. The CDR3 loop reads CASSSTVSLRTEAFF. The DNA for the CDR3 is TGCGCCAGCAGCTCGACAGTATCTTTGCGAACTGAAGCTTTCTTT.

The chain has TRBV3-1 (or the pseudogene TRBV3-2) and TRBJ2-5; no reliable D call. Germline assignment: CDR1 LGHDT and CDR2 YNNKEL (reference sequence). Between the trimmed V and J ends, which lost 3 bases and 1 base, there was a span of 12 bases. CDR3 length equals 15 residues. The CDR3 loop is CASSQRWASQETQYF. In DNA, the CDR3 is TGTGCCAGCAGCCAGAGATGGGCCAGCCAAGAGACCCAGTACTTC.

This clone was seen just once. The gene calls are TRBV2 and TRBJ2-1; 8 nucleotides line up with TRBD2. Germline values: CDR1 SNHLY, CDR2 FYNNEI. V dropped 6 bases and J dropped 6; count of bases not matched to a gene: 4. The CDR3 has 13 amino acids. The CDR3 DNA is TGTGCCAGCAGCCGAGCGGGAGCCAATGAGCAGTTCTTC. Amino acid sequence: CASSRAGANEQFF.

This chain connects TRBV7-2 to TRBJ2-7, with TRBD1 identical over 7 bases. The germline CDR1 and CDR2 sequences are SGHTA and FQGNSA. V was clipped by 2 bases and J by 0 bases; unmatched bases: 4. This CDR3 spans 15 amino acids. The CDR3 here is CASSLLGQSSYEQYF. The CDR3 DNA reads TGTGCCAGCAGCTTATTGGGACAGAGCTCCTACGAGCAGTACTTC. The full variable domain, with the rest looked up from reference TRBV7-2 and TRBJ2-7, is GAGVSQSPSNKVTEKGKDVELRCDPISGHTALYWYRQSLGQGLEFLIYFQGNSAPDKSGLPSDRFSAERTGGSVSTLTIQRTQQEDSAVYLCASSLLGQSSYEQYFGPGTRLTVT.